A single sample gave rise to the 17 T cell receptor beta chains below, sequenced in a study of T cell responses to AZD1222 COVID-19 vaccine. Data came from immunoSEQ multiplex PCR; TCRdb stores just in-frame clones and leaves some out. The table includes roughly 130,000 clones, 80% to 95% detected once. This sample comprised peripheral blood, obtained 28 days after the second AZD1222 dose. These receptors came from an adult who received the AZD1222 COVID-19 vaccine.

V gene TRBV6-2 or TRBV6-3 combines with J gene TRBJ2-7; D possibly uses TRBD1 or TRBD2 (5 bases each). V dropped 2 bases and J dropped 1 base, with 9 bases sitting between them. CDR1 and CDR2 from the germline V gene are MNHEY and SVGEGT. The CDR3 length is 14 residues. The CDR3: CASSYGGWSYEQYF. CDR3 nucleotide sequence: TGTGCCAGCAGTTACGGGGGTTGGTCCTACGAGCAGTACTTC.

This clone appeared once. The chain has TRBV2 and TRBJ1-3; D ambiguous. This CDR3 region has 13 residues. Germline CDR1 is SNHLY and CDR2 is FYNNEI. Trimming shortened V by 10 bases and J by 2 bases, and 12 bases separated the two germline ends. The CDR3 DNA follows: TGTGCCACCGCCCGGCAGCCTGGAAACACCATATATTTT. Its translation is CATARQPGNTIYF. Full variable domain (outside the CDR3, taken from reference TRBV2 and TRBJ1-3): EPEVTQTPSHQVTQMGQEVILRCVPISNHLYFYWYRQILGQKVEFLVSFYNNEISEKSEIFDDQFSVERPDGSNFTLKIRSTKLEDSAMYFCATARQPGNTIYFGEGSWLTVV.

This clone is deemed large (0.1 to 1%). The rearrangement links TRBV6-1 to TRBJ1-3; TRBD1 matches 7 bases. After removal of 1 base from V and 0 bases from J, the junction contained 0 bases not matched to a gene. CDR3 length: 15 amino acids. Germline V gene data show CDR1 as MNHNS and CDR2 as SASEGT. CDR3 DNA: TGTGCCAGCAGTGAAGAGGGGGCCTCTGGAAACACCATATATTTT. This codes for CASSEEGASGNTIYF.

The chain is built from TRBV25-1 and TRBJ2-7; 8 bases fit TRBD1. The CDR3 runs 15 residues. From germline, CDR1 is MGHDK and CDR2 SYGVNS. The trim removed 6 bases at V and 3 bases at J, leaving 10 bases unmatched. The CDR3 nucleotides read TGTGCCAGCAGCTATCGACAGGGGATAAGCTACGAGCAGTACTTC. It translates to CASSYRQGISYEQYF.

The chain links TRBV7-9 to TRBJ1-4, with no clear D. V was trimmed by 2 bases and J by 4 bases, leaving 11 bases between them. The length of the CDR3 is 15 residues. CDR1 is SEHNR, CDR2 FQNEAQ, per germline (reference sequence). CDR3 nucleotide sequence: TGTGCCAGCAGCTTATCGGAGTTGCGTAATGAAAAACTGTTTTTT. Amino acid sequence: CASSLSELRNEKLFF.

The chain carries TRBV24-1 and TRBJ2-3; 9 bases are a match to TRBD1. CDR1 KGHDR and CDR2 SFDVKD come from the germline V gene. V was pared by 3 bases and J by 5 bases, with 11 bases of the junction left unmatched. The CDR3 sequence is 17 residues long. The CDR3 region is CATSDPGTGNGLDTQYF. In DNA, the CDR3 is TGTGCCACCAGTGATCCCGGGACAGGGAATGGTTTAGATACGCAGTATTTT.

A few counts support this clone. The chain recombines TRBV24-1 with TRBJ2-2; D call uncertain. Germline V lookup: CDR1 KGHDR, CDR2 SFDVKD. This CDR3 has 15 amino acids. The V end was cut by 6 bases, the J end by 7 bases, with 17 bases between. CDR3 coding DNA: TGTGCCACCAGTTCTCGGCTAGTTGTCGACGGGGAGCTGTTTTTT. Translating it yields CATSSRLVVDGELFF.

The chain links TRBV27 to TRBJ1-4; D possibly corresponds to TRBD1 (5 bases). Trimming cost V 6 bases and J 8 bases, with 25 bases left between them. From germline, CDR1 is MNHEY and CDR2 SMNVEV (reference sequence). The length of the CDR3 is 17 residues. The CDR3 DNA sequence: TGTGCCAGCAGCCTACTAGCGGGGTCTAGGGGCTACGAAAAACTGTTTTTT. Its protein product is CASSLLAGSRGYEKLFF. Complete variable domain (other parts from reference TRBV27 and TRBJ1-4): EAQVTQNPRYLITVTGKKLTVTCSQNMNHEYMSWYRQDPGLGLRQIYYSMNVEVTDKGDVPEGYKVSRKEKRNFPLILESPSPNQTSLYFCASSLLAGSRGYEKLFFGSGTQLSVL.

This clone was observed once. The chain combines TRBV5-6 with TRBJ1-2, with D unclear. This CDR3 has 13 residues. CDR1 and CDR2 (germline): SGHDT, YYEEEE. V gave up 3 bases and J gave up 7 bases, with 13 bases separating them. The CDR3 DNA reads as TGTGCCAGCAGCTGGAGGACGGAGCTTGGCTACACCTTC. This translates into CASSWRTELGYTF.

CDR3 amino acids: CAWRLGLKEETQYF. The CDR3, as DNA: TGTGCCTGGAGATTGGGGTTGAAGGAGGAGACCCAGTACTTC. V and J are TRBV30 and TRBJ2-5, with no clear D. This CDR3 spans 14 amino acids. V gave up 3 bases and J gave up 5 bases, with 16 bases separating them. Germline CDR1 GTSNPN, CDR2 SVGIG (reference sequence).

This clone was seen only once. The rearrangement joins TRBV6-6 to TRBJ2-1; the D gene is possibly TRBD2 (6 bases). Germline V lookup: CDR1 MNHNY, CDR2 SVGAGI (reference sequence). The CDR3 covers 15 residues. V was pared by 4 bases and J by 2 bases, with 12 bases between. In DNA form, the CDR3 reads TGTGCCAGCAGTTCAGTCGGGAGCGCCTACAATGAGCAGTTCTTC. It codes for CASSSVGSAYNEQFF.

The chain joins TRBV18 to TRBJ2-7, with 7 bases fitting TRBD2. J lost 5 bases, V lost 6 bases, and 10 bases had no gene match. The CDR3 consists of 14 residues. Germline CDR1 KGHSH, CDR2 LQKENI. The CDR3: CASSLRGRGDEQYF. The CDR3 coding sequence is TGTGCCAGCTCCCTTCGCGGGAGAGGCGACGAGCAGTACTTC.

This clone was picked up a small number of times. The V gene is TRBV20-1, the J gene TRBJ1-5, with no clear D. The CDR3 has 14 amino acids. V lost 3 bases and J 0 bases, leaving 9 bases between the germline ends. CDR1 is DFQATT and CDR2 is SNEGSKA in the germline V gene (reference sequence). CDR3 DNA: TGCAGTGCTAGTACAATAAATAGCAATCAGCCCCAGCATTTT. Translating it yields CSASTINSNQPQHF.

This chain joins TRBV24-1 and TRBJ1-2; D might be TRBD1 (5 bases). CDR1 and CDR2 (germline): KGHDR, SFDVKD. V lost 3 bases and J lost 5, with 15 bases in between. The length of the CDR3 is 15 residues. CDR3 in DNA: TGTGCCACCAGTGATACAGGAATGGGGATGTATGGCTACACCTTC. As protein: CATSDTGMGMYGYTF.

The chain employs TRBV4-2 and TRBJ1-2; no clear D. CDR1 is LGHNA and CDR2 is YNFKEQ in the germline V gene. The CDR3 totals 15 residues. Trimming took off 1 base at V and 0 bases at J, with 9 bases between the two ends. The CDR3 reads CASSQVKGTNYGYTF. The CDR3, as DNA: TGTGCCAGCAGCCAAGTTAAGGGAACTAACTATGGCTACACCTTC.

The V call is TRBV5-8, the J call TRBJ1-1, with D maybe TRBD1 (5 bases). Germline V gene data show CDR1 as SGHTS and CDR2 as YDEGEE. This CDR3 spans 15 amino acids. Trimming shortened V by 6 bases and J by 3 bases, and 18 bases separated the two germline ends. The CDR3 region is CASTPGTVGDTEAFF. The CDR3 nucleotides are TGTGCCAGCACCCCTGGTACCGTGGGGGACACTGAAGCTTTCTTT.

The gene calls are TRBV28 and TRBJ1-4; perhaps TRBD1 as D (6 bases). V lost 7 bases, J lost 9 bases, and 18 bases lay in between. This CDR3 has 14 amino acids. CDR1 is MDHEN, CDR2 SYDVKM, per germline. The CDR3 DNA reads TGTGCCAGCACCCCGACAGGACCTATACAAAAACTGTTTTTT. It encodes CASTPTGPIQKLFF.